The 16 T cell receptor beta chains in this list originate from one sample, sequenced in a study of regulatory T cells in long-lasting Graves disease. Relying on iRepertoire HTBI primers and Arm-PCR of CDR3 regions, the team built TCR beta libraries. MiXCR was run by TCRdb on the multiplex PCR reads, yielding one entry per CDR3 protein. The sample contains more than 350,000 distinct CDR3 sequences, roughly 23% of which appear only once. Time point indicated: persistent/refractory GD, antithyroid drugs over 5 years with positive TRAb. Construction of the TCR library relied on RNA isolated from PBMCs. Sequences were derived from peripheral blood mononuclear cells (PBMCs), sampled when the disease was refractory, from a patient treated with antithyroid drugs. These receptors were taken from a female donor with Graves disease.

V gene TRBV20-1 combines with J gene TRBJ1-6; possible D gene TRBD1, 5 bases. Trimming took off 2 bases at V and 2 bases at J, with 10 bases between the two ends. Germline CDR1 and CDR2: DFQATT and SNEGSKA (reference sequence). The CDR3 is 15 residues long. CDR3 residues: CSARHRGAYNSPLHF. The CDR3 nucleotides read TGCAGTGCTAGACACCGGGGGGCCTATAATTCACCCCTCCACTTT.

This clonotype was counted at least ten times. The chain carries TRBV28 and TRBJ2-5, with D maybe TRBD1 (6 bases). The CDR3 has 15 amino acids. Germline CDR1 MDHEN, CDR2 SYDVKM. Trimming took 4 bases from V and 5 from J, leaving 17 bases between them. The CDR3: CASSSGSQGRETQYF. The CDR3 DNA reads TGTGCCAGCAGTTCCGGATCCCAGGGGCGGGAGACCCAGTACTTC.

Worth noting for this clonotype: This may come from a read error, since a much larger clone is one base off. The CDR3 reads CASSSHPYPQHF. CDR3 bases: TGTGCCAGCAGCTCTCACCCGTACCCCCAGCATTTT. The J gene is TRBJ1-5, the V gene TRBV28; unclear D gene. CDR1 and CDR2 (germline): MDHEN, SYDVKM. The CDR3 totals 12 residues. V was pared by 6 bases and J by 10 bases, with 13 bases between.

CDR3 region: CASTRGTYNSPLHF. DNA of the CDR3: TGTGCCAGCACCCGGGGGACCTATAATTCACCCCTCCACTTT. The chain combines TRBV28 with TRBJ1-6, with D perhaps TRBD1 (5 bases). The V gene lost 7 bases and the J gene lost 2 bases, with 9 bases spanning the gap. CDR1 and CDR2 from the germline V gene are MDHEN and SYDVKM. CDR3 length: 14 amino acids.

This clonotype was counted between two and nine times. The rearrangement uses TRBV9 and TRBJ1-2, with D hard to call. The CDR3 loop spans 13 amino acids. V was cut by 0 bases and J by 7 bases, with 10 bases left in between. Germline V gene lookup returns CDR1 SGDLS and CDR2 YYNGEE. The CDR3 loop reads CASSVERRGGYTF. Here the CDR3 DNA reads TGTGCCAGCAGCGTAGAAAGGAGAGGTGGCTACACCTTC. The complete variable domain, with remaining parts taken from reference TRBV9 and TRBJ1-2, reads DSGVTQTPKHLITATGQRVTLRCSPRSGDLSVYWYQQSLDQGLQFLIQYYNGEERAKGNILERFSAQQFPDLHSELNLSSLELGDSALYFCASSVERRGGYTFGSGTRLTVV.

To note about this clonotype: An end of the junction differs from the germline gene, which may be a read error. The chain is built from TRBV4-1 and TRBJ2-7, with TRBD1 identical over 11 bases. Germline V lookup: CDR1 MGHRA, CDR2 YSYEKL. The CDR3 sequence is 15 residues long. Here the CDR3 DNA reads TGCGCCGGCAGCCACCCGGGACAGGGGGCCTACGAGCAGTACTTC. It codes for CAGSHPGQGAYEQYF.

In regard to this clonotype: This may stem from a read error, because a much larger clone lies one nucleotide away. The chain is built from TRBV2 and TRBJ1-6, with TRBD1 identical over 8 bases. The CDR3 runs to 14 residues. Germline V lookup: CDR1 SNHLY, CDR2 FYNNEI. The CDR3 DNA reads as TGTGCCAGCAGTGGGACAGGGCCCGGTTCACCCCACCACTTT. Translated: CASSGTGPGSPHHF. Full variable domain (outside the CDR3, taken from reference TRBV2 and TRBJ1-6): EPEVTQTPSHQVTQMGQEVILRCVPISNHLYFYWYRQILGQKVEFLVSFYNNEISEKSEIFDDQFSVERPDGSNFTLKIRSTKLEDSAMYFCASSGTGPGSPHHFGNGTRLTVT.

This clonotype showed up many times. The rearrangement links TRBV6-1 to TRBJ2-2; 7 bases align to TRBD1. This CDR3 is built from 15 residues. V was clipped by 6 bases and J by 5 bases; unmatched bases: 9. Germline CDR1 and CDR2: MNHNS and SASEGT. The chain's CDR3 is CASSPQGVRTGELFF. As DNA, the CDR3 is TGTGCCAGCAGCCCGCAGGGGGTGAGGACCGGGGAGCTGTTTTTT.

The genes are TRBV9 and TRBJ2-1; D is ambiguous. This CDR3 region has 17 residues. V lost 5 bases to trimming and J lost 5 bases, with 23 bases between them. In germline, CDR1 is SGDLS, CDR2 YYNGEE. The CDR3 DNA follows: TGTGCCAGCAGTCGATATGAAGGGCTAACCGGCAACAATGAGCAGTTCTTC. Its translation is CASSRYEGLTGNNEQFF.

The V and J genes are TRBV20-1 and TRBJ2-1; TRBD2 matches at 8 bases. This CDR3 has 11 amino acids. Germline CDR1 reads DFQATT; CDR2 reads SNEGSKA (reference sequence). CDR3 sequence reads: CSGTGGAREFF. The CDR3, as DNA: TGCAGCGGTACCGGGGGGGCGCGGGAGTTCTTC.

This clonotype was counted ten times or more. The V gene is TRBV20-1, the J gene TRBJ2-5, with a possible D match to TRBD2 (5 bases). The CDR3 consists of 14 residues. Germline lookup yields CDR1 DFQATT and CDR2 SNEGSKA (reference sequence). The ends were cut back, 3 bases at V and 3 bases at J, with 14 bases in the middle. The CDR3, as DNA: TGCAGTGCTAGTGCCCCTAGCACTAAAGAGACCCAGTACTTC. Protein product: CSASAPSTKETQYF.

The sample holds many counts of this clonotype. The rearrangement links TRBV28 to TRBJ2-6, with 7 bases that match TRBD1. Losses at the gene ends were 4 bases for V and 4 bases for J; bases not matched to a gene: 4. The CDR3 totals 15 residues. Looked up from germline, CDR1 is MDHEN and CDR2 is SYDVKM. CDR3 DNA: TGTGCCAGCAGTTCACAGGGGACAGGGGCCAACGTCCTGACTTTC. Translation gives CASSSQGTGANVLTF.

CDR3 coding DNA: TGCAGTGCTAGAGGCCAGAGCCTGAACACTGAAGCTTTCTTT. Translation: CSARGQSLNTEAFF. This rearrangement joins TRBV20-1 to TRBJ1-1; D is undetermined. Trimming shortened V by 1 base and J by 0 bases, and 9 bases separated the two germline ends. Germline V gives CDR1 DFQATT, CDR2 SNEGSKA (reference sequence). The CDR3 is 14 amino acids.

The chain recombines TRBV6-5 with TRBJ2-1; no definite D call. The ends were cut back, 0 bases at V and 0 bases at J, with 12 bases in the middle. CDR3 length: 17 amino acids. Germline-derived CDR1 and CDR2 are MNHEY and SVGAGI. The CDR3 nucleotides are TGTGCCAGCAGTTACTCTCCAAGACTGGTCTCCTACAATGAGCAGTTCTTC. The encoded protein is CASSYSPRLVSYNEQFF.

In this sample, this clonotype turned up a few times. The chain uses TRBV29-1 and TRBJ1-1, with D possibly TRBD1 on 5 matching bases. The ends were cut back, 6 bases at V and 6 bases at J, with 14 bases in the middle. This CDR3 has 12 amino acids. Germline loops: CDR1 SQVTM, CDR2 ANQGSEA. The CDR3 DNA reads TGCAGCGTGGCTTGGCAGGGATCTGAAGCTTTCTTT. The encoded protein is CSVAWQGSEAFF.

The V call is TRBV5-6, the J call TRBJ2-5; D is perhaps TRBD1 (6 bases). Trimming cost V 0 bases and J 5 bases, with 14 bases left between them. This CDR3 has 15 amino acids. Germline V gives CDR1 SGHDT, CDR2 YYEEEE. CDR3 sequence (DNA): TGTGCCAGCAGCTTGGTGGGGGCTGATCGGGAGACCCAGTACTTC. Its translation: CASSLVGADRETQYF.